This T cell receptor beta chain was retrieved from a study of cytotoxic CD8 clonotypes in ibrutinib-treated CLL. V dropped 4 bases and J dropped 1 base, with 10 bases sitting between them. Germline loops: CDR1 MNHEY, CDR2 SVGAGI. This CDR3 has 14 amino acids. Study outcomes and limitations: Patients showed higher baseline clonality than age-matched healthy donors, and it tracked circulating CD8+ T-cell counts.

Points on this clone: Its antigen is undetermined.

The targeted sequencing depth was 1 in 200,000 to 1 in 1 million T cells. Sequenced by immunoSEQ multiplex PCR; TCRdb stores in-frame clones only, minus some. The repertoire holds more than 10,000 clones, about four fifths seen once, with 20% to 25% in the top ten. The specimen comprised PBMCs, sampled at disease progression, from a patient treated with ibrutinib. The sequence derives from a human donor with chronic lymphocytic leukemia. The chain couples TRBV6-5 to TRBJ1-1; D unclear. CDR3: CASSSWQTNTEAFF. CDR3 sequence (DNA): TGTGCCAGCAGTTCGTGGCAAACGAACACTGAAGCTTTCTTT.